A single sample is the source of the 14 T cell receptor beta chains below, sequenced in a study of blood T cell repertoires in COVID-19. Clones were read by immunoSEQ multiplex PCR, and TCRdb kept only the in-frame ones, dropping some. The repertoire includes some 260,000 clones, nearly 90% of them detected once, and roughly 2% sits in the top ten. The sequenced material came from peripheral blood. The receptors were gathered from a woman in her forties who had recovered from COVID-19.

The chain is built from TRBV9 and TRBJ1-3; 10 positions agree with TRBD1. V gave up 4 bases and J gave up 4 bases; unmatched junction bases: 14. Per the germline V gene, CDR1 is SGDLS and CDR2 is YYNGEE. The CDR3 extends over 18 amino acids. The CDR3 loop is CASSPRDRGLGWGNTIYF. The CDR3 nucleotides read TGTGCCAGCAGCCCCCGGGACAGGGGATTGGGGTGGGGAAACACCATATATTTT.

The chain has TRBV19 and TRBJ2-7; D is uncertain. Germline CDR1 LNHDA, CDR2 SQIVND (reference sequence). This CDR3 has 14 residues. The germline V and J ends were trimmed by 2 bases and 2 bases, with 10 bases remaining between them. The CDR3 nucleotides are TGTGCCAGTAGTATATCCCCAGAAGCCTACGAGCAGTACTTC. Translating it yields CASSISPEAYEQYF.

In its sample, this clone was seen once. The rearrangement uses TRBV5-1 and TRBJ2-5; D not certain. V lost 4 bases, J lost 5 bases, and 6 bases lay in between. Germline CDR1 reads SGHRS; CDR2 reads YFSETQ. The CDR3 covers 11 residues. The CDR3 region is CASSLSETQYF. CDR3 coding DNA: TGCGCCAGCAGCCTCTCGGAGACCCAGTACTTC.

The rearrangement links TRBV7-9 to TRBJ1-5, with TRBD1 identical over 7 bases. CDR1 is SEHNR, CDR2 FQNEAQ, per germline (reference sequence). The J segment lost 1 base and the V segment lost 10 bases, leaving 7 bases of the junction unmatched. The CDR3 is 14 residues long. CDR3 region: CAKRGQPSNQPQHF. The DNA for the CDR3 is TGTGCCAAAAGGGGGCAGCCGAGCAATCAGCCCCAGCATTTT.

The chain carries TRBV6-5 and TRBJ2-7; tentative D call: TRBD2 (5 bases). CDR1 and CDR2 (germline): MNHEY, SVGAGI. The CDR3 length is 14 residues. With 6 bases removed from V and 1 base from J, the gap between germline ends came to 13 bases. CDR3 sequence: CASRPSLLSYEQYF. The DNA of the CDR3 is TGTGCCAGCAGGCCTAGCCTTCTATCCTACGAGCAGTACTTC.

This clone showed up just once. The chain has TRBV7-3 and TRBJ2-5, with 9 bases aligning to TRBD2. Unmatched junction bases numbered 12, after V lost 5 bases and J lost 5 bases. Germline CDR1 SGHTA, CDR2 FQGTGA. The CDR3 covers 16 residues. In nucleotides, the CDR3 is TGTGCCAGCAGCCCTGTTGGAGCGGGGGGCGGGGAGACCCAGTACTTC. Amino acids: CASSPVGAGGGETQYF. The whole variable domain, filled in from reference TRBV7-3 and TRBJ2-5, reads GAGVSQTPSNKVTEKGKYVELRCDPISGHTALYWYRQSLGQGPEFLIYFQGTGAADDSGLPNDRFFAVRPEGSVSTLKIQRTERGDSAVYLCASSPVGAGGGETQYFGPGTRLLVL.

The V gene is TRBV18, the J gene TRBJ2-1; 10 bases match TRBD1. CDR1 is KGHSH, CDR2 LQKENI, per germline. V lost 0 bases, J lost 2 bases, and 1 base stayed unmatched. The CDR3 sequence is 16 residues long. The CDR3 is CASSPPGTGAYNEQFF. CDR3 DNA sequence: TGTGCCAGCTCACCACCTGGGACAGGGGCCTACAATGAGCAGTTCTTC.

This clone was detected only a few times. The chain combines TRBV10-3 with TRBJ1-5, with 8 positions matching TRBD1. Germline CDR1 ENHRY, CDR2 SYGVKD. V shed 4 bases and J 2 bases; nucleotides not matched to a gene: 4. The CDR3 has 15 residues. In nucleotides, the CDR3 is TGTGCCATCAGTGGGACAGGGTGGGGCAATCAGCCCCAGCATTTT. Translated, it gives CAISGTGWGNQPQHF.

The chain links TRBV7-9 to TRBJ1-2, with 7 bases identical to TRBD1. Germline lookup yields CDR1 SEHNR and CDR2 FQNEAQ (reference sequence). The V and J ends lost 1 base and 6 bases, in that order; junction bases with no gene match: 11. CDR3 length: 16 residues. The CDR3 region is CASSLVIEGARDGYTF. The CDR3 bases are TGTGCCAGCAGCTTAGTGATCGAGGGGGCGAGAGATGGCTACACCTTC. Supplemented by reference TRBV7-9 and TRBJ1-2, the full variable domain reads DTGVSQNPRHKITKRGQNVTFRCDPISEHNRLYWYRQTLGQGPEFLTYFQNEAQLEKSRLLSDRFSAERPKGSFSTLEIQRTEQGDSAMYLCASSLVIEGARDGYTFGSGTRLTVV.

The chain is built from TRBV6-5 and TRBJ2-7; D is possibly TRBD1 (5 bases). The CDR3 has 15 amino acids. V was trimmed by 6 bases and J by 4 bases, leaving 19 bases between them. Germline values: CDR1 MNHEY, CDR2 SVGAGI. The CDR3 sequence: CASRRKTDPAYEQYF. CDR3 sequence (DNA): TGTGCCAGCAGGAGGAAGACAGACCCGGCTTACGAGCAGTACTTC.

The chain is built from TRBV19 and TRBJ1-2, with D uncertain. The V gene's germline CDR1 is LNHDA and CDR2 SQIVND (reference sequence). V lost 2 bases to trimming and J lost 5 bases, with 6 bases between them. This CDR3 has 12 amino acids. The CDR3 loop reads CASSITAYGYTF. The CDR3 DNA follows: TGTGCCAGTAGTATAACAGCATATGGCTACACCTTC.

The V gene is TRBV9, the J gene TRBJ2-3; perhaps TRBD2 as D (7 bases). Germline V lookup: CDR1 SGDLS, CDR2 YYNGEE. Trimming removed 2 bases at V and 3 bases at J, with 10 bases between. The CDR3 has 14 residues. The CDR3 nucleotides read TGTGCCAGCAGCGTGGCGGGGGCGACAGATACGCAGTATTTT. Amino acid sequence: CASSVAGATDTQYF. Full variable domain (outside the CDR3, taken from reference TRBV9 and TRBJ2-3): DSGVTQTPKHLITATGQRVTLRCSPRSGDLSVYWYQQSLDQGLQFLIQYYNGEERAKGNILERFSAQQFPDLHSELNLSSLELGDSALYFCASSVAGATDTQYFGPGTRLTVL.

The chain is built from TRBV5-4 and TRBJ1-4; no definite D call. V lost 4 bases and J lost 0, with 13 bases in between. The germline V gene encodes CDR1 SGHNT and CDR2 YYREEE (reference sequence). The CDR3 is made up of 16 amino acids. CDR3 sequence reads: CASSPSPGATNEKLFF. CDR3 DNA sequence: TGTGCCAGCAGCCCTAGCCCCGGAGCAACTAATGAAAAACTGTTTTTT.

This chain uses TRBV11-2 with TRBJ2-7, with 8 bases matching TRBD2. Germline V gene sequence: CDR1 SGHAT, CDR2 FQNNGV. The CDR3 has 16 amino acids. Trimming cost V 5 bases and J 2 bases; bases outside gene matches: 11. The DNA of the CDR3 is TGTGCCAGCAGCACTCCTATGGCGGGGGGAACCTACGAGCAGTACTTC. This gives the protein CASSTPMAGGTYEQYF.